The clone carrying this TCR beta chain is a singleton in its sample. This sample was taken from a study of control samples from healthy donors and cancer patients. Sequencing used immunoSEQ multiplex PCR; TCRdb keeps in-frame clones, though not all of them. The sample carries 130,000 to 150,000 clones, under 90% recorded once. Germline lookup yields CDR1 MNHEY and CDR2 SVGAGI. Trimming removed 0 bases at V and 5 bases at J, with 11 bases between. This CDR3 contains 16 residues. The V gene is TRBV6-5, the J gene TRBJ1-6; D gene ambiguous. Sequenced sample: blood. The clonotype comes from a man aged 25 to 45 in good health. CDR3: CASSYSAQLHNSPLHF. The CDR3 nucleotides read TGTGCCAGCAGTTACTCTGCACAGCTCCATAATTCACCCCTCCACTTT.